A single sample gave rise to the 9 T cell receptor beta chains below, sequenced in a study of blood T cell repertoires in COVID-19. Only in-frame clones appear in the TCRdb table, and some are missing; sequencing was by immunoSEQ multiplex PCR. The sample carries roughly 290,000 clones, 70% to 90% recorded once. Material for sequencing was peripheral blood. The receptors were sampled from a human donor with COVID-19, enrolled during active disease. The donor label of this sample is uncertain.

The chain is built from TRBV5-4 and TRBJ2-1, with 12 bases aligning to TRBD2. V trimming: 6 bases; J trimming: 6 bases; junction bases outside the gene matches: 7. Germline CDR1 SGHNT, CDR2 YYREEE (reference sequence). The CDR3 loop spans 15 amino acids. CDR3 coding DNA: TGTGCCAGCACCCCCGGGACTAGCGGGCGCAATGAGCAGTTCTTC. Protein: CASTPGTSGRNEQFF. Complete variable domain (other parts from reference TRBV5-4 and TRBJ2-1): ETGVTQSPTHLIKTRGQQVTLRCSSQSGHNTVSWYQQALGQGPQFIFQYYREEENGRGNFPPRFSGLQFPNYSSELNVNALELDDSALYLCASTPGTSGRNEQFFGPGTRLTVL.

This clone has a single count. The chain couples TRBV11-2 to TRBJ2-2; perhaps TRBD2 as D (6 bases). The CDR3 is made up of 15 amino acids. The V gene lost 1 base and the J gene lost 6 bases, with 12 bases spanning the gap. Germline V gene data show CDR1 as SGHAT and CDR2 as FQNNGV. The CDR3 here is CASSLVEGLAGELFF. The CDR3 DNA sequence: TGTGCCAGCAGCTTAGTGGAGGGATTGGCCGGGGAGCTGTTTTTT. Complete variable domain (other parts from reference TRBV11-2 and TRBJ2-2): EAGVAQSPRYKIIEKRQSVAFWCNPISGHATLYWYQQILGQGPKLLIQFQNNGVVDDSQLPKDRFSAERLKGVDSTLKIQPAKLEDSAVYLCASSLVEGLAGELFFGEGSRLTVL.

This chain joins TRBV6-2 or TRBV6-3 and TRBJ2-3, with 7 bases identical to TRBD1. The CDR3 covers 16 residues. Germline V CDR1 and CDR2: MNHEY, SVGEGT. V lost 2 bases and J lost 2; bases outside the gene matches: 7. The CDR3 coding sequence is TGTGCCAGCAGTTACACCACAGGGGCGGCCACAGATACGCAGTATTTT. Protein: CASSYTTGAATDTQYF.

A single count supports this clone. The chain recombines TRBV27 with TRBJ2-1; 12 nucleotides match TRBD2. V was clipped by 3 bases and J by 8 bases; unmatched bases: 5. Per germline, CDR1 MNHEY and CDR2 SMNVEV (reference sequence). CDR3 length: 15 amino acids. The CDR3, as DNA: TGTGCCAGCAGTTTCGGGACTAGCGGGCACGATGAGCAGTTCTTC. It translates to CASSFGTSGHDEQFF.

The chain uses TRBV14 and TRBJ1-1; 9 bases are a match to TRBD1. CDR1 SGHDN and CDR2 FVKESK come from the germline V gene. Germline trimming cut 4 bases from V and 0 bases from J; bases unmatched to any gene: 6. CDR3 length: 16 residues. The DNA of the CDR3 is TGTGCCAGCAGCCCGATCTGGACAGGGGTGAACACTGAAGCTTTCTTT. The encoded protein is CASSPIWTGVNTEAFF.

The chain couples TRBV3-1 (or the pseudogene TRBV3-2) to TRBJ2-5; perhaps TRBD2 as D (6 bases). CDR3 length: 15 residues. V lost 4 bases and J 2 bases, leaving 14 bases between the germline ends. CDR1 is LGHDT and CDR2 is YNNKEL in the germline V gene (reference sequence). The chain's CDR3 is CASSPRASGQETQYF. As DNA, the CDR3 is TGTGCCAGCAGCCCCCGTGCGAGCGGGCAAGAGACCCAGTACTTC.

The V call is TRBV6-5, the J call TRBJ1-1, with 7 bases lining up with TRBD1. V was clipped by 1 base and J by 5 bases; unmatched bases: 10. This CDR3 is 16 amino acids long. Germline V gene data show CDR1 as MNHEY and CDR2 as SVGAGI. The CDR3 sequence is CASSYLSSDRVTEAFF. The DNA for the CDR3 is TGTGCCAGCAGTTACTTATCTTCCGACAGGGTAACTGAAGCTTTCTTT.

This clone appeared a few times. The CDR3 reads CASSPNQGLLGYTF. CDR3 coding DNA: TGTGCCAGCTCACCGAACCAGGGGTTGTTGGGCTACACCTTC. The chain combines TRBV18 with TRBJ1-2; the D gene is possibly TRBD1 (6 bases). Looked up from germline, CDR1 is KGHSH and CDR2 is LQKENI. This CDR3 is 14 amino acids long. Trimming shortened V by 3 bases and J by 8 bases, and 16 bases separated the two germline ends.

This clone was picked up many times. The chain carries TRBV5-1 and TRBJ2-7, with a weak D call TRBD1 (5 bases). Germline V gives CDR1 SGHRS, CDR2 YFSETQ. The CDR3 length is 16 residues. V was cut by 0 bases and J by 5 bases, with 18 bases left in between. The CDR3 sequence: CASSLVLTGALNEQYF. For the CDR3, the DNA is TGCGCCAGCAGCTTGGTCTTGACTGGGGCGCTTAACGAGCAGTACTTC.